This passage covers 25 T cell receptor beta chains from one sample sequenced in a study of blood T cell repertoires in COVID-19. Sequenced by immunoSEQ multiplex PCR; TCRdb stores in-frame clones only, minus some. This table holds some 45,000 clones, 83% found once. The sequenced sample consisted of peripheral blood. These receptors were taken from an elderly man in a cohort sampled during active COVID-19.

The rearrangement links TRBV6-5 to TRBJ2-7; TRBD1 might be the D (7 bases). CDR3 size: 16 residues. Trimming removed 0 bases at V and 7 bases at J, with 19 bases between. Germline V lookup: CDR1 MNHEY, CDR2 SVGAGI. The CDR3 reads CASSYSSSGGRWEQYF. CDR3 DNA sequence: TGTGCCAGCAGTTACTCGAGTTCAGGGGGGAGATGGGAGCAGTACTTC.

The chain links TRBV5-6 to TRBJ2-3; 13 nucleotides agree with TRBD2. This CDR3 region has 15 residues. Germline V gene lookup returns CDR1 SGHDT and CDR2 YYEEEE. After removal of 4 bases from V and 5 bases from J, the junction contained 4 bases not matched to a gene. CDR3 in DNA: TGTGCCAGCAGCAGGACTAGCGGGGGCCGAGATACGCAGTATTTT. This encodes CASSRTSGGRDTQYF.

The genes are TRBV6-4 and TRBJ2-2; D is perhaps TRBD1 (6 bases). This CDR3 comprises 14 residues. Germline V lookup: CDR1 MRHNA, CDR2 SNTAGT. V gave up 6 bases and J gave up 6 bases, with 14 bases separating them. The CDR3 bases are TGTGCCAGCAGCCAAGGGGGTGAGGCCGGGGAGCTGTTTTTT. Its protein product is CASSQGGEAGELFF.

This chain uses TRBV10-3 with TRBJ2-1; tentatively, D is TRBD1 (5 bases). Trimming pared 3 bases from V and 0 bases from J, leaving 6 bases between. The CDR3 is 14 amino acids. From germline, CDR1 is ENHRY and CDR2 SYGVKD. The CDR3 nucleotides are TGTGCCATCAGTGACAGGGCCTCCTACAATGAGCAGTTCTTC. It encodes CAISDRASYNEQFF.

The chain couples TRBV6-5 to TRBJ2-6; weak D call: TRBD1 (6 bases). The germline V gene has CDR1 MNHEY and CDR2 SVGAGI. Trimming removed 5 bases at V and 0 bases at J, with 8 bases between. The CDR3 is made up of 15 amino acids. The DNA for the CDR3 is TGTGCCAGCAGTAAGGACAGCTCTGGGGCCAACGTCCTGACTTTC. This encodes CASSKDSSGANVLTF.

The V and J genes are TRBV30 and TRBJ1-1, with D maybe TRBD1 (5 bases). CDR3 length: 13 amino acids. Between the trimmed V and J ends, which lost 0 bases and 2 bases, there was a span of 7 bases. Germline V gene data show CDR1 as GTSNPN and CDR2 as SVGIG (reference sequence). CDR3: CAWSVQANTEAFF. CDR3 in DNA: TGTGCCTGGAGTGTACAGGCAAACACTGAAGCTTTCTTT.

The rearrangement links TRBV4-1 to TRBJ2-7; D is perhaps TRBD1 (6 bases). V lost 4 bases to trimming and J lost 1 base, with 14 bases between them. The CDR3 contains 15 residues. The V gene's germline CDR1 is MGHRA and CDR2 YSYEKL. This chain's CDR3 is CASSLSTGFSYEQYF. CDR3 in DNA: TGCGCCAGCAGCCTTTCTACAGGGTTTTCCTACGAGCAGTACTTC.

In this sample, this clone turned up once. The chain employs TRBV10-3 and TRBJ1-2; TRBD1 matches at 7 bases. Losses at the gene ends were 0 bases for V and 14 bases for J; bases not matched to a gene: 15. This CDR3 has 15 amino acids. Germline CDR1 is ENHRY and CDR2 is SYGVKD. The CDR3 loop is CAISESSTGTGGSTF. The CDR3 DNA reads as TGTGCCATCAGTGAGTCCTCGACAGGGACCGGAGGCAGTACCTTC.

V usage is TRBV9 and J usage is TRBJ2-7, with 12 positions matching TRBD1. The germline CDR1 and CDR2 sequences are SGDLS and YYNGEE. V shed 2 bases, J shed 5 bases, and the junction held 8 bases outside the gene matches. The CDR3 loop spans 16 amino acids. The chain's CDR3 is CASSVDSGTGGNEQYF. CDR3 coding DNA: TGTGCCAGCAGCGTCGACTCCGGGACAGGGGGCAACGAGCAGTACTTC.

This clone was seen just once. Germline is not matched at one junction end, which may reflect a read error. The rearrangement links TRBV7-7 to TRBJ2-5; 8 nucleotides align to TRBD2. Germline-derived CDR1 and CDR2 are SSHAT and FNYEAQ (reference sequence). CDR3 size: 16 residues. The CDR3 nucleotides read TGTGCTAGCAGCCCCGACTTAGCGGGGTCCCAAGAGACCCAGTACTTC. This sequence encodes CASSPDLAGSQETQYF.

V is TRBV5-1 and J is TRBJ2-5, with 10 bases that match TRBD2. CDR1 and CDR2 (germline): SGHRS, YFSETQ. The J segment lost 5 bases and the V segment lost 0 bases, leaving 7 bases of the junction unmatched. The CDR3 has 16 amino acids. The CDR3 protein is CASSLDSSGRRETQYF. CDR3 in DNA: TGCGCCAGCAGCTTGGACTCTAGCGGGAGACGGGAGACCCAGTACTTC.

The chain recombines TRBV5-1 with TRBJ1-3; D remains ambiguous. The V gene lost 5 bases and the J gene lost 2 bases, with 8 bases spanning the gap. Germline lookup yields CDR1 SGHRS and CDR2 YFSETQ. The CDR3 runs to 13 residues. DNA for the CDR3: TGCGCCAGCAGACCTGAGCCTGGAAACACCATATATTTT. Translating gives CASRPEPGNTIYF.

This chain links TRBV15 with TRBJ2-1, with D tentatively TRBD1 (5 bases). The germline V gene encodes CDR1 LNHNV and CDR2 YYDKDF (reference sequence). Trimming took 6 bases from V and 10 from J, leaving 13 bases between them. The CDR3 is made up of 12 amino acids. The chain's CDR3 is CATSLWAGEQFF. The CDR3 nucleotides are TGTGCCACCAGTCTTTGGGCAGGGGAGCAGTTCTTC.

This clone has just a few counts. The chain joins TRBV20-1 to TRBJ1-1; TRBD1 agrees at 10 bases. There are 11 residues in the CDR3. V lost 7 bases to trimming and J lost 10 bases; unmatched junction nucleotides: 6. Germline V CDR1 and CDR2: DFQATT, SNEGSKA (reference sequence). The CDR3 nucleotides read TGCAGTGTCGGACAGGGGGAAGGAGCTTTCTTT. Its translation: CSVGQGEGAFF.

This clone was found a few times. V and J are TRBV6-5 and TRBJ1-2, with TRBD1 identical over 7 bases. Germline V gene lookup returns CDR1 MNHEY and CDR2 SVGAGI. J was trimmed by 6 bases and V by 5 bases; bases with no gene match: 12. This CDR3 has 15 residues. For the CDR3, the DNA is TGTGCCAGCAGTCAATTTTACAATACAGGGGATGGCTACACCTTC. This codes for CASSQFYNTGDGYTF.

With respect to this clone: One end of the junction varies from germline; a read error may be responsible. The chain couples TRBV2 to TRBJ2-2; 7 bases align to TRBD2. CDR3 length: 14 amino acids. Germline lookup yields CDR1 SNHLY and CDR2 FYNNEI. CDR3 nucleotide sequence: TGTGCCAGCAGCCCGGGACTAAGTACCGTGGAGCTGTTTTTT. This encodes CASSPGLSTVELFF. Using reference TRBV2 and TRBJ2-2 for the parts outside the CDR3, the full variable domain is EPEVTQTPSHQVTQMGQEVILRCVPISNHLYFYWYRQILGQKVEFLVSFYNNEISEKSEIFDDQFSVERPDGSNFTLKIRSTKLEDSAMYFCASSPGLSTVELFFGEGSRLTVL.

The rearrangement joins TRBV5-1 to TRBJ2-3, with a possible D match to TRBD2 (6 bases). The CDR3 runs 16 residues. Per germline, CDR1 SGHRS and CDR2 YFSETQ. Trimming removed 3 bases at V and 2 bases at J, with 16 bases between. CDR3 sequence: CASSSDGGTPTDTQYF. The CDR3 nucleotides read TGCGCCAGCAGCTCCGATGGAGGGACTCCCACAGATACGCAGTATTTT.

CDR3 DNA: TGTGCCAGTAGTCCGGGACAAGAGTTTCCCTACGAGCAGTACTTC. Amino acid sequence: CASSPGQEFPYEQYF. V is TRBV19 and J is TRBJ2-7; tentative D call: TRBD1 (6 bases). Between the trimmed V and J ends, which lost 5 bases and 2 bases, there was a span of 16 bases. Germline lookup yields CDR1 LNHDA and CDR2 SQIVND (reference sequence). CDR3 length equals 15 residues.

The chain has TRBV5-1 and TRBJ2-5; 7 positions agree with TRBD1. The CDR3 contains 15 residues. Germline V gene lookup returns CDR1 SGHRS and CDR2 YFSETQ. V shed 4 bases, J shed 2 bases, and the junction held 8 bases outside the gene matches. DNA for the CDR3: TGCGCCAGCAGCCACTCGGGACAGTTACAAGAGACCCAGTACTTC. Translating it yields CASSHSGQLQETQYF. Complete variable domain (other parts from reference TRBV5-1 and TRBJ2-5): KAGVTQTPRYLIKTRGQQVTLSCSPISGHRSVSWYQQTPGQGLQFLFEYFSETQRNKGNFPGRFSGRQFSNSRSEMNVSTLELGDSALYLCASSHSGQLQETQYFGPGTRLLVL.

The chain employs TRBV11-2 and TRBJ1-6; 9 bases are a match to TRBD1. The germline gives CDR1 SGHAT, CDR2 FQNNGV. This CDR3 comprises 18 residues. Losses at the gene ends were 5 bases for V and 7 bases for J; bases not matched to a gene: 15. CDR3 coding DNA: TGTGCCAGCAGCCATTCCATACAGGGGGCAGCTTCAAATTCACCCCTCCACTTT. It translates to CASSHSIQGAASNSPLHF. The variable domain in full, completed from reference TRBV11-2 and TRBJ1-6, reads EAGVAQSPRYKIIEKRQSVAFWCNPISGHATLYWYQQILGQGPKLLIQFQNNGVVDDSQLPKDRFSAERLKGVDSTLKIQPAKLEDSAVYLCASSHSIQGAASNSPLHFGNGTRLTVT.

The V gene is TRBV28, the J gene TRBJ2-1, with a tentative D call TRBD2 (5 bases). CDR3 length: 15 residues. The germline V gene encodes CDR1 MDHEN and CDR2 SYDVKM. The V end was cut by 5 bases, the J end by 2 bases, with 13 bases between. CDR3 residues: CASSPRGGPYNEQFF. The CDR3 coding sequence is TGTGCCAGCAGTCCGCGCGGCGGGCCCTACAATGAGCAGTTCTTC.

The chain links TRBV9 to TRBJ1-2; TRBD1 aligns across 8 bases. This CDR3 region has 15 residues. The trim removed 3 bases at V and 4 bases at J, leaving 8 bases unmatched. Germline CDR1 is SGDLS and CDR2 is YYNGEE. CDR3 DNA: TGTGCCAGCAGCGATGCCGTGGACAGGGCCTATGGCTACACCTTC. Amino acids: CASSDAVDRAYGYTF.

This clone was counted between two and nine times. This sequence joins TRBV28 and TRBJ1-6; D gene uncertain. Germline V gene lookup returns CDR1 MDHEN and CDR2 SYDVKM. This CDR3 has 16 amino acids. Between the trimmed V and J ends, which lost 2 bases and 5 bases, there was a span of 13 bases. Here the CDR3 reads CASSLGARRNNSPLHF. CDR3 bases: TGTGCCAGCAGTTTAGGAGCGCGAAGGAATAATTCACCCCTCCACTTT.

J is TRBJ1-3 and V is TRBV5-6; unclear D gene. The germline V gene has CDR1 SGHDT and CDR2 YYEEEE. Trimming took 4 bases from V and 0 from J, leaving 14 bases between them. The CDR3 totals 16 residues. Written as DNA, the CDR3 is TGTGCCAGCAGCGAAGGTGGGCCAACCTCTGGAAACACCATATATTTT. Protein product: CASSEGGPTSGNTIYF.

This clone occurred a few times. The rearrangement uses TRBV10-1 and TRBJ2-3, with 12 bases fitting TRBD2. Germline V gene data show CDR1 as WNHNN and CDR2 as SYGVQD (reference sequence). Losses at the gene ends were 6 bases for V and 3 bases for J; bases not matched to a gene: 4. The CDR3 length is 15 residues. The CDR3 DNA is TGCGCCAGCAGCGCCGGACTAGCGGGAACAGATACGCAGTATTTT. Encoded protein: CASSAGLAGTDTQYF.